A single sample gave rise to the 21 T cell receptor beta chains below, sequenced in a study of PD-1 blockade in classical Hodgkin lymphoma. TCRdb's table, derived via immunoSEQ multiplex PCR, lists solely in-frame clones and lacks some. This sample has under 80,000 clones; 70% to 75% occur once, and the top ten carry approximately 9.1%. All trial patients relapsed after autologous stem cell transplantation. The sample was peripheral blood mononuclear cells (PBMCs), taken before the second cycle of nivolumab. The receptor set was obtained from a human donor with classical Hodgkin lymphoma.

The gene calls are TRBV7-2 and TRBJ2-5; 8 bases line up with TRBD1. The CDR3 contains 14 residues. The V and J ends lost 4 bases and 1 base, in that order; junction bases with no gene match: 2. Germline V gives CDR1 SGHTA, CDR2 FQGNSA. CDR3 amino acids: CASSSQGGQETQYF. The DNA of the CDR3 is TGTGCCAGCAGCTCACAGGGGGGCCAAGAGACCCAGTACTTC.

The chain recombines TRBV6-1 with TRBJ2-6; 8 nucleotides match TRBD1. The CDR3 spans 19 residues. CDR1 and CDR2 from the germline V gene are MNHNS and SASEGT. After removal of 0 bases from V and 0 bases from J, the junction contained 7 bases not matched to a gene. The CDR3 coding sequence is TGTGCCAGCAGTGAAGCGCGACAGGGGCTTTACTCTGGGGCCAACGTCCTGACTTTC. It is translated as CASSEARQGLYSGANVLTF.

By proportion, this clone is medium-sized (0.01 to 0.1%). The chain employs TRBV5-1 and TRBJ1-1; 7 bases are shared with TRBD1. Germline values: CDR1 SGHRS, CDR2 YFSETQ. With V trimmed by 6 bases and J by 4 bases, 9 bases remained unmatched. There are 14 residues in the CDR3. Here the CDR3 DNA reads TGCGCCAGCACCCGAGGGGGCCCGGGCACTGAAGCTTTCTTT. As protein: CASTRGGPGTEAFF. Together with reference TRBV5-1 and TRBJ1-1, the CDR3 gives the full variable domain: KAGVTQTPRYLIKTRGQQVTLSCSPISGHRSVSWYQQTPGQGLQFLFEYFSETQRNKGNFPGRFSGRQFSNSRSEMNVSTLELGDSALYLCASTRGGPGTEAFFGQGTRLTVV.

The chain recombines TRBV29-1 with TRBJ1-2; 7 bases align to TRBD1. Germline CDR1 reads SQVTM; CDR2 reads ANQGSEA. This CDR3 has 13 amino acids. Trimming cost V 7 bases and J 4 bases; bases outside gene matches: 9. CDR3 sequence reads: CSGGQEGSYGYTF. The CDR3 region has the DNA TGCAGCGGAGGACAGGAGGGAAGCTATGGCTACACCTTC.

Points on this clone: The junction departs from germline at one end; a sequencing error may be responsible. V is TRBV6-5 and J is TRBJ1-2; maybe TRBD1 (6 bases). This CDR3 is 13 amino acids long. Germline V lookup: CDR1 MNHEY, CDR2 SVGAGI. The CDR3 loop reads CASSYDSYRDIFF. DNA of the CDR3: TGTGCCAGCAGTTACGATAGCTACAGGGACATCTTCTTC.

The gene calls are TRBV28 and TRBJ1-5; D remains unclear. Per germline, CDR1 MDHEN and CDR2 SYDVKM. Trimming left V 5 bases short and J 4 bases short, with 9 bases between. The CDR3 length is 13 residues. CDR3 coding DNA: TGTGCCAGCAGTCCAATCGAGAATCAGCCCCAGCATTTT. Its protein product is CASSPIENQPQHF. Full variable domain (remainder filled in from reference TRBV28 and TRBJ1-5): DVKVTQSSRYLVKRTGEKVFLECVQDMDHENMFWYRQDPGLGLRLIYFSYDVKMKEKGDIPEGYSVSREKKERFSLILESASTNQTSMYLCASSPIENQPQHFGDGTRLSIL.

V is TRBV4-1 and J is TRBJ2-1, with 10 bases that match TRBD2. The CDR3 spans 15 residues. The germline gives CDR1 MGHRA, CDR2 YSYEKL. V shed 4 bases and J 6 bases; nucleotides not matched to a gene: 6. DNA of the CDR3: TGCGCCAGCAGCCCCCCCAGCGGGGGGGTCAATGAGCAGTTCTTC. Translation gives CASSPPSGGVNEQFF.

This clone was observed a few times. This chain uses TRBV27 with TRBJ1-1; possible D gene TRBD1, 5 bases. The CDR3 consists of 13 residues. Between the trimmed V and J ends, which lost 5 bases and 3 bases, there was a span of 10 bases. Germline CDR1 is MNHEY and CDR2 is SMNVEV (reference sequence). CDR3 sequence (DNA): TGTGCCAGCAGTGACCTCAGGGACACTGAAGCTTTCTTT. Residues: CASSDLRDTEAFF.

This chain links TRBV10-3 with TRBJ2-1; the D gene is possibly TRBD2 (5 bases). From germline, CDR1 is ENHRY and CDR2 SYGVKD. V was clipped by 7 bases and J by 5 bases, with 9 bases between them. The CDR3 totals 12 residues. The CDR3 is CAINGNDNEQFF. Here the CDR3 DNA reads TGTGCCATCAACGGGAATGACAATGAGCAGTTCTTC.

CDR3 loop: CASSLSTDTQYF. The CDR3 nucleotides read TGTGCCAGCAGCCTTAGCACAGATACGCAGTATTTT. The genes are TRBV7-9 and TRBJ2-3; no clear D. Germline CDR1 reads SEHNR; CDR2 reads FQNEAQ (reference sequence). V lost 5 bases to trimming and J lost 0 bases, with 3 bases between them. This CDR3 is 12 amino acids long.

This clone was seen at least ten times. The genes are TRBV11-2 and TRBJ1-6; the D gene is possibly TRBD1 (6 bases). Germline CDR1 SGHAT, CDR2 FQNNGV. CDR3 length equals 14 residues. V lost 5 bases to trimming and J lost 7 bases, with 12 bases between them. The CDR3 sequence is CASSLGQRNSPLHF. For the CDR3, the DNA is TGTGCCAGCAGCCTTGGACAGAGGAATTCACCCCTCCACTTT.

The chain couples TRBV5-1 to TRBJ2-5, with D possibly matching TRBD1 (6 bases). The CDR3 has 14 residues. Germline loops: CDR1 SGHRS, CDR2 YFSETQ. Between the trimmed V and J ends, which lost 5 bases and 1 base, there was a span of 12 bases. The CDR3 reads CASRNTGIQETQYF. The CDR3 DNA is TGCGCCAGCAGAAACACAGGGATCCAAGAGACCCAGTACTTC.

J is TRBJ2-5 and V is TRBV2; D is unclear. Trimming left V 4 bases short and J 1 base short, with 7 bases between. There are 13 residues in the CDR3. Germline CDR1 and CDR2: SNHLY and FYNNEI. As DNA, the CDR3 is TGTGCCAGCAGTGGCGGCACCCAAGAGACCCAGTACTTC. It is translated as CASSGGTQETQYF.

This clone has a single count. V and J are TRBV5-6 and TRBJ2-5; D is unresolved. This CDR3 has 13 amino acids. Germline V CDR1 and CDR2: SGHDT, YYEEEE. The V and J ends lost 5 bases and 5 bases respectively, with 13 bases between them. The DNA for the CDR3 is TGTGCCAGCAGTCAGGACGCCTGGGAGACCCAGTACTTC. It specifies CASSQDAWETQYF.

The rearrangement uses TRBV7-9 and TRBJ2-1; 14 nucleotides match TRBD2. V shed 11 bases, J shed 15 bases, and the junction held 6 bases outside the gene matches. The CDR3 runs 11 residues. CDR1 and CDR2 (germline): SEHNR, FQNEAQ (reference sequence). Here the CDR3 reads CAAGTSGSLFF. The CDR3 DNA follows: TGTGCCGCCGGGACTAGCGGGAGTTTGTTCTTC.

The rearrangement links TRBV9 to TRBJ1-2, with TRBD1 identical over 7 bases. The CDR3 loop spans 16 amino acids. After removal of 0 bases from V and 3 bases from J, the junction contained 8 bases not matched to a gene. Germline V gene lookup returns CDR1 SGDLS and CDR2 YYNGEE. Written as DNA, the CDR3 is TGTGCCAGCAGCGTAGAAAAAGGGGGCGCGGACTATGGCTACACCTTC. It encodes CASSVEKGGADYGYTF. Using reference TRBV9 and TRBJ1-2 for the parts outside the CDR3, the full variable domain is DSGVTQTPKHLITATGQRVTLRCSPRSGDLSVYWYQQSLDQGLQFLIQYYNGEERAKGNILERFSAQQFPDLHSELNLSSLELGDSALYFCASSVEKGGADYGYTFGSGTRLTVV.

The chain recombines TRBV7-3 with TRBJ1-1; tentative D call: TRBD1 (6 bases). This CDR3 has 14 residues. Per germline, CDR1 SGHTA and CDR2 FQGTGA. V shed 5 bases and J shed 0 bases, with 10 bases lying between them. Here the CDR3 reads CASSPDRLNTEAFF. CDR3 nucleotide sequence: TGTGCCAGCAGCCCGGACAGATTGAACACTGAAGCTTTCTTT.

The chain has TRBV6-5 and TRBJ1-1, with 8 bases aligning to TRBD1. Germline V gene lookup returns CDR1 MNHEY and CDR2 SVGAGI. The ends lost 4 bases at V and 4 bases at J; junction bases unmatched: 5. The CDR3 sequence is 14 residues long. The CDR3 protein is CASSSNQGATEAFF. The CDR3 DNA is TGTGCCAGCAGTTCGAACCAGGGGGCCACTGAAGCTTTCTTT.

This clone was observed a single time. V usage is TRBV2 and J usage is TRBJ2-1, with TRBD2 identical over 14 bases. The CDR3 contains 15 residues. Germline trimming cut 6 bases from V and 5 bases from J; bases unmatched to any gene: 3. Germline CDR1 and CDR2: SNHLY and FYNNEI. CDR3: CASRRTSGGHNEQFF. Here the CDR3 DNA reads TGTGCCAGCAGAAGGACTAGCGGGGGGCACAATGAGCAGTTCTTC.

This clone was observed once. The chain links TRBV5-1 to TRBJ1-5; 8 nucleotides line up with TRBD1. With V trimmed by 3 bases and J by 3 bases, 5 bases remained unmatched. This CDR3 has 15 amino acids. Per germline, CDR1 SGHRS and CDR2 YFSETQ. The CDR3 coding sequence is TGCGCCAGCAGCTCCGGACAGGGTAACAATCAGCCCCAGCATTTT. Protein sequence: CASSSGQGNNQPQHF. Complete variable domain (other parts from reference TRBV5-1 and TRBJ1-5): KAGVTQTPRYLIKTRGQQVTLSCSPISGHRSVSWYQQTPGQGLQFLFEYFSETQRNKGNFPGRFSGRQFSNSRSEMNVSTLELGDSALYLCASSSGQGNNQPQHFGDGTRLSIL.

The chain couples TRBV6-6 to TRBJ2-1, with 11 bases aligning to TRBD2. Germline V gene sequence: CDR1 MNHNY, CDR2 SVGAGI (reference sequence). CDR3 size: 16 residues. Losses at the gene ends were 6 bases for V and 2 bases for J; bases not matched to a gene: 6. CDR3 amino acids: CASRPYSGGAYNEQFF. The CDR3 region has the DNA TGTGCCAGCAGACCTTATAGCGGGGGGGCCTACAATGAGCAGTTCTTC.